This T cell receptor beta chain came from a study of T-cell memory formation after mild COVID-19. This CDR3 region has 16 residues. The germline CDR1 and CDR2 sequences are SGHRS and YFSETQ. Losses at the gene ends were 0 bases for V and 4 bases for J; bases not matched to a gene: 6. Notes on the study in general: There was no confirmation that second-wave clones peaking on day 37 were SARS-CoV-2 specific. Detection of some responders pre-infection suggested pre-existing cross-reactive memory T cells participated. Later expanders leaned CD4+, whereas clones that contracted between day 15 and 85 were balanced CD4/CD8.

This clonotype was seen many times. Its antigen is undetermined. Researchers used 5'RACE with constant-segment primers to make TCR alpha and TCR beta cDNA libraries that carry sample barcodes and UMIs. TCRdb reprocessed the 5' RACE reads with MiXCR, giving one entry per CDR3 protein. The sample includes around 340,000 distinct CDR3 sequences, 10% to 15% seen only once; the top ten take 20% to 25%. The receptor's source is a man aged 18 to 29 who had mild COVID-19 (a few samples of this study predate the infection). Cell type and time point are not known. The sample was PBMCs or a T cell subset sorted from them (not recorded which). The V call is TRBV5-1, the J call TRBJ2-3; 9 nucleotides match TRBD1. The CDR3 is CASSLGGQGGPDTQYF. As DNA, the CDR3 is TGCGCCAGCAGCTTGGGGGGACAGGGCGGTCCAGATACGCAGTATTTT.